A selection of T cell receptor beta chains follows, all from one sample in a study of Graves' ophthalmopathy and Graves' hyperthyroidism. TCRdb reanalysed the multiplex PCR reads using MiXCR and keeps one entry per CDR3 protein. The sample lists roughly 14,000 distinct CDR3 sequences, 50% seen once, with about 46% in the top ten. The source material was peripheral blood. The receptors were gathered from a woman aged 25 to 39 with Graves' ophthalmopathy. Both conserved end residues are part of each CDR3. Each record gives: V gene, J gene, D gene, clone size, CDR3 protein, CDR3 DNA. The D gene is left open where the match is weak. Some rows have no size entry. The others give once, few or many, or a class for an expanded clone.

V gene: TRBV6-6
J gene: TRBJ1-1
D gene: TRBD1
clone size: -
CDR3 protein: CASSYGDRANTEAFF
CDR3 DNA: TGTGCCAGCAGTTACGGGGACAGGGCGAACACTGAAGCTTTCTTT

V gene: TRBV28
J gene: TRBJ2-7
D gene: TRBD2
clone size: -
CDR3 protein: CASSGTSGTPLYEQYF
CDR3 DNA: TGTGCCAGCAGTGGGACTAGCGGGACCCCACTCTACGAGCAGTACTTC

V gene: TRBV29-1
J gene: TRBJ1-2
D gene: -
clone size: -
CDR3 protein: CSVLAFSGSGYTF
CDR3 DNA: TGCAGCGTTTTAGCGTTCTCGGGAAGTGGCTACACCTTC

V gene: TRBV6-5
J gene: TRBJ2-6
D gene: -
clone size: few
CDR3 protein: CASSYSTGSGANVLTF
CDR3 DNA: TGTGCCAGCAGTTACTCGACGGGTAGTGGGGCCAACGTCCTGACTTTC

V gene: TRBV29-1
J gene: TRBJ2-7
D gene: -
clone size: many
CDR3 protein: CSVGIGGEQYF
CDR3 DNA: TGCAGCGTCGGGATTGGGGGGGAGCAGTACTTC

V gene: TRBV10-3
J gene: TRBJ2-7
D gene: TRBD1
clone size: -
CDR3 protein: CAISESTGKNEQYF
CDR3 DNA: TGTGCCATCAGTGAGTCGACAGGGAAAAACGAGCAGTACTTC

V gene: TRBV7-6
J gene: TRBJ2-3
D gene: -
clone size: many
CDR3 protein: CASSLATSTGFVGDTQYF
CDR3 DNA: TGTGCCAGCAGCTTAGCCACATCGACGGGATTTGTGGGAGATACGCAGTATTTT

V gene: TRBV5-1
J gene: TRBJ2-7
D gene: -
clone size: -
CDR3 protein: CASSPGRNYEQYF
CDR3 DNA: TGCGCCAGCAGCCCCGGGCGGAACTACGAGCAGTACTTC

V gene: TRBV7-2
J gene: TRBJ2-1
D gene: -
clone size: -
CDR3 protein: CASSLGQGSYNEQFF
CDR3 DNA: TGTGCCAGCAGCTTAGGCCAGGGCTCCTACAATGAGCAGTTCTTC

V gene: TRBV10-3
J gene: TRBJ2-1
D gene: TRBD2
clone size: -
CDR3 protein: CAISEASGRAVRNEQFF
CDR3 DNA: TGTGCCATCAGTGAGGCTAGCGGGAGGGCCGTCCGCAATGAGCAGTTCTTC

V gene: TRBV10-3
J gene: TRBJ1-2
D gene: TRBD1
clone size: few
CDR3 protein: CAISESTGLVNGYTF
CDR3 DNA: TGTGCCATCAGTGAGTCGACAGGGTTAGTTAATGGCTACACCTTC

V gene: TRBV2
J gene: TRBJ2-7
D gene: -
clone size: -
CDR3 protein: CASSVRGISREQCF
CDR3 DNA: TGTGCCAGCAGTGTGAGGGGGATCTCTCGCGAGCAGTGCTTC

V gene: TRBV11-2
J gene: TRBJ1-1
D gene: TRBD1
clone size: -
CDR3 protein: CASSARQGSVNTEAFF
CDR3 DNA: TGTGCCAGCAGTGCCAGACAGGGTTCGGTGAACACTGAAGCTTTCTTT

V gene: TRBV11-2
J gene: TRBJ1-2
D gene: TRBD1
clone size: once
CDR3 protein: CTSSSGTGVNYGYTF
CDR3 DNA: TGTACCAGCAGTTCCGGGACAGGGGTGAACTATGGCTACACCTTC

V gene: TRBV12-3/TRBV12-4
J gene: TRBJ1-5
D gene: -
clone size: -
CDR3 protein: CASGRGLEETQHF
CDR3 DNA: TGTGCCAGCGGTCGGGGACTAGAAGAGACCCAGCATTTT

V gene: TRBV20-1
J gene: TRBJ2-7
D gene: TRBD2
clone size: few
CDR3 protein: CSARLAAKPYEQYF
CDR3 DNA: TGCAGTGCTCGACTAGCGGCAAAGCCCTACGAGCAGTACTTC

V gene: TRBV2
J gene: TRBJ1-2
D gene: TRBD1
clone size: -
CDR3 protein: CASNRQGPSKLYGYTF
CDR3 DNA: TGTGCCAGCAATAGACAGGGCCCCTCTAAGTTGTATGGCTACACCTTC

V gene: TRBV29-1
J gene: TRBJ2-7
D gene: -
clone size: medium-sized
CDR3 protein: CSAEGESHEQYF
CDR3 DNA: TGCAGCGCCGAGGGGGAATCGCACGAGCAGTACTTC

V gene: TRBV2
J gene: TRBJ2-7
D gene: -
clone size: -
CDR3 protein: CATGTASYEQYF
CDR3 DNA: TGTGCCACCGGGACGGCCTCCTACGAGCAGTACTTC

V gene: TRBV15
J gene: TRBJ2-7
D gene: -
clone size: -
CDR3 protein: CATSRDRGHYEQYF
CDR3 DNA: TGTGCCACCAGCAGAGATCGGGGGCACTACGAGCAGTACTTC

V gene: TRBV12-3/TRBV12-4
J gene: TRBJ2-5
D gene: TRBD1
clone size: -
CDR3 protein: CASTGTGVETQYF
CDR3 DNA: TGTGCCAGCACAGGGACAGGGGTCGAGACCCAGTACTTC

V gene: TRBV29-1
J gene: TRBJ2-7
D gene: TRBD1
clone size: many
CDR3 protein: CSVVTGVREQYF
CDR3 DNA: TGCAGCGTTGTGACAGGGGTTCGCGAGCAGTACTTC

V gene: TRBV28
J gene: TRBJ2-2
D gene: -
clone size: -
CDR3 protein: CASNLETDSNTGELSF
CDR3 DNA: TGCGCCAGTAACCTAGAGACAGACTCGAACACCGGGGAGCTGTCTTTT

V gene: TRBV9
J gene: TRBJ2-3
D gene: -
clone size: -
CDR3 protein: CASSPRSIPTDTQYF
CDR3 DNA: TGTGCCAGCAGCCCTCGGTCCATCCCAACAGATACGCAGTATTTT

V gene: TRBV11-2
J gene: TRBJ2-2
D gene: -
clone size: -
CDR3 protein: CASSFSGDTGELFF
CDR3 DNA: TGTGCCAGCAGCTTTAGCGGAGACACCGGGGAGCTGTTTTTT

V gene: TRBV20-1
J gene: TRBJ2-2
D gene: TRBD1
clone size: many
CDR3 protein: CSATGTGDNTGELFF
CDR3 DNA: TGCAGTGCCACGGGGACAGGGGATAACACCGGGGAGCTGTTTTTT

V gene: TRBV19
J gene: TRBJ2-1
D gene: -
clone size: many
CDR3 protein: CASTPGTGRQFF
CDR3 DNA: TGTGCCAGTACCCCAGGGACGGGACGGCAGTTCTTC

V gene: TRBV19
J gene: TRBJ2-7
D gene: TRBD1
clone size: many
CDR3 protein: CASSNPGTGYEQYF
CDR3 DNA: TGTGCCAGTAGTAACCCCGGGACAGGCTACGAGCAGTACTTC

V gene: TRBV5-1
J gene: TRBJ2-7
D gene: -
clone size: -
CDR3 protein: CASSLTHEQYF
CDR3 DNA: TGCGCCAGCAGCTTAACCCACGAGCAGTACTTC